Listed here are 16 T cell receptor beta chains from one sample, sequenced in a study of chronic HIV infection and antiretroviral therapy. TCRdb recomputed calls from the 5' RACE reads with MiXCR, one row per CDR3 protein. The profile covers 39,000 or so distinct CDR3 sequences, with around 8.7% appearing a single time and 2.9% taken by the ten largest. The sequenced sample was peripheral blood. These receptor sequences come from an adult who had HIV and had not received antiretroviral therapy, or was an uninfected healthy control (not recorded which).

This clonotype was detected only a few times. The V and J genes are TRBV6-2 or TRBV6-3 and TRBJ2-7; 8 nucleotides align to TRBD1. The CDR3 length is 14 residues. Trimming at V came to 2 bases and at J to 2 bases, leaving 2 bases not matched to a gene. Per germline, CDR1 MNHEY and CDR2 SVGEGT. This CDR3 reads CASSYPTGAYEQYF. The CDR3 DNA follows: TGTGCCAGCAGTTACCCGACAGGGGCCTACGAGCAGTACTTC.

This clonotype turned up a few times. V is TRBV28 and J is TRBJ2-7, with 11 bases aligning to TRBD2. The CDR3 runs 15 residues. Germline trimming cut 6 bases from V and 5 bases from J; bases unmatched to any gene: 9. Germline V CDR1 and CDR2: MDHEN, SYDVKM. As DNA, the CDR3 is TGTGCCAGCAGCCGAACCACTAGCGGGAGTCACGAGCAGTACTTC. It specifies CASSRTTSGSHEQYF.

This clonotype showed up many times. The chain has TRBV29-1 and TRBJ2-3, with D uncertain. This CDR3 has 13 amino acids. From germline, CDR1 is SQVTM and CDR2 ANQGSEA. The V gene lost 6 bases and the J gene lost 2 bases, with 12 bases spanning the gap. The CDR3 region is CSVGETFTDTQYF. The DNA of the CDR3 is TGCAGCGTCGGCGAAACTTTCACAGATACGCAGTATTTT.

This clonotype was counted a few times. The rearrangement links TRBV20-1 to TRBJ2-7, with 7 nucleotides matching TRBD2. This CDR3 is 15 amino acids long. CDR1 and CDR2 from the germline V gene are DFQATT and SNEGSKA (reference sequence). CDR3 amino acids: CSPFSARDYMSEQYF. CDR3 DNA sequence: TGCAGCCCCTTTTCGGCCCGGGACTACATGAGCGAGCAGTACTTC.

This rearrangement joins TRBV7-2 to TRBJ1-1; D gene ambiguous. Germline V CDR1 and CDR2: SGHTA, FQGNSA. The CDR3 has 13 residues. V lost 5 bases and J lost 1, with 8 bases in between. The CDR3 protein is CASSLHANTEAFF. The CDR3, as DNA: TGTGCCAGCAGCCTTCACGCGAACACTGAAGCTTTCTTT.

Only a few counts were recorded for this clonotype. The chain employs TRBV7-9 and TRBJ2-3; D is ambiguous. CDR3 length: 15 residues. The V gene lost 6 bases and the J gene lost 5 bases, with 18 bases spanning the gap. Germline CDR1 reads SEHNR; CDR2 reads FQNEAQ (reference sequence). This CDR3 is CASRPDREFLDTQYF. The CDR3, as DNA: TGTGCCAGCAGGCCAGATCGAGAGTTCTTAGATACGCAGTATTTT.

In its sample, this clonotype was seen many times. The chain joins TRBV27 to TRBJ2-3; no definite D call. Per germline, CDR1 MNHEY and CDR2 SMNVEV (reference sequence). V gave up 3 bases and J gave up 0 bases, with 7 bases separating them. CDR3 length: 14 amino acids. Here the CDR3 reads CASSLSFSTDTQYF. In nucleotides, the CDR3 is TGTGCCAGCAGTTTGAGCTTTAGCACAGATACGCAGTATTTT.

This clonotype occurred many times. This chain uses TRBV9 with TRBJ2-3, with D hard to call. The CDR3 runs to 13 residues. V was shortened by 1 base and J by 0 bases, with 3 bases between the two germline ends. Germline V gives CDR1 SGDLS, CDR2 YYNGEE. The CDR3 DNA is TGTGCCAGCAGCGTACTGAGCACAGATACGCAGTATTTT. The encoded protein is CASSVLSTDTQYF.

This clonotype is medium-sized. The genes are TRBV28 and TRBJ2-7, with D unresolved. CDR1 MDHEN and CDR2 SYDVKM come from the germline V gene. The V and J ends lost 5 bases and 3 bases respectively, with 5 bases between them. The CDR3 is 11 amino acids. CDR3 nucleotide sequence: TGTGCCAGCAGTATAAACTACGAGCAGTACTTC. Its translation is CASSINYEQYF. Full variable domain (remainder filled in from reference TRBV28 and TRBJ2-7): DVKVTQSSRYLVKRTGEKVFLECVQDMDHENMFWYRQDPGLGLRLIYFSYDVKMKEKGDIPEGYSVSREKKERFSLILESASTNQTSMYLCASSINYEQYFGPGTRLTVT.

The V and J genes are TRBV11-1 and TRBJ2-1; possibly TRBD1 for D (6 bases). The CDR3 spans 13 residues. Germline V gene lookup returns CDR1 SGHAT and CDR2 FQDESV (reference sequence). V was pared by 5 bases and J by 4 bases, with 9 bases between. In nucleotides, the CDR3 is TGTGCCAGCAGCCAGGACAGATACAATGAGCAGTTCTTC. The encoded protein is CASSQDRYNEQFF.

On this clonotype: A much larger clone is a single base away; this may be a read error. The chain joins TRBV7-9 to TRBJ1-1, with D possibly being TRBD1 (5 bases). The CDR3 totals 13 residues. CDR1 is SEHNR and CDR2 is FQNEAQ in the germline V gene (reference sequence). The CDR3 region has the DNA TGTGCCAGCAGCTTACAGGGTACCGCTGAAACTTTCTTT. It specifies CASSLQGTAETFF.

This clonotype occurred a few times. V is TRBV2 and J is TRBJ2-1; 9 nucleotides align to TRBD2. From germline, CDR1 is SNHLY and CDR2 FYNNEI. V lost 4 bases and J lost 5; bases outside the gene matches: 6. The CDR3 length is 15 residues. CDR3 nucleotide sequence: TGTGCCAGCAGTGTTTTTGGGACTAGCCACAATGAGCAGTTCTTC. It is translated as CASSVFGTSHNEQFF.

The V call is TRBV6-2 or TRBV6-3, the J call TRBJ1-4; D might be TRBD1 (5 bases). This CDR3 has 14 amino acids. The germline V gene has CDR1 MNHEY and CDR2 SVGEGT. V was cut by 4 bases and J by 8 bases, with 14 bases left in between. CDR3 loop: CASSLEDTREKLFF. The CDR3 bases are TGTGCCAGCAGTTTGGAGGACACTCGCGAAAAACTGTTTTTT.

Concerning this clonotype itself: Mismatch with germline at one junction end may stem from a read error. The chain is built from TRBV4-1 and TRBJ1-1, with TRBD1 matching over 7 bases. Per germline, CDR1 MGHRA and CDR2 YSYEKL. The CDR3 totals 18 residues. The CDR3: CASSQPDRRNVVNTETFF. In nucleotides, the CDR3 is TGCGCCAGCAGCCAACCGGACAGGAGGAATGTCGTGAACACTGAAACTTTCTTT.

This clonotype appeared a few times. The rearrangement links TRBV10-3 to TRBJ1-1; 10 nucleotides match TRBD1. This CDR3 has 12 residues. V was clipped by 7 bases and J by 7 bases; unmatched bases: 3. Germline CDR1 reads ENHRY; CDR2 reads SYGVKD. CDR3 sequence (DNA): TGTGCCATCACCGGGACAGGGGATGAAGCTTTCTTT. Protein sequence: CAITGTGDEAFF.

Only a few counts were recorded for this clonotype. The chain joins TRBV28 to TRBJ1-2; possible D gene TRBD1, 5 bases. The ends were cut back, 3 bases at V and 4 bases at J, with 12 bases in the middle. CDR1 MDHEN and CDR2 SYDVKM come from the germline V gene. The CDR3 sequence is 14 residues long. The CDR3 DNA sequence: TGTGCCAGCAGTTTCGGTGACAGCGGCTATGGCTACACCTTC. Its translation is CASSFGDSGYGYTF.